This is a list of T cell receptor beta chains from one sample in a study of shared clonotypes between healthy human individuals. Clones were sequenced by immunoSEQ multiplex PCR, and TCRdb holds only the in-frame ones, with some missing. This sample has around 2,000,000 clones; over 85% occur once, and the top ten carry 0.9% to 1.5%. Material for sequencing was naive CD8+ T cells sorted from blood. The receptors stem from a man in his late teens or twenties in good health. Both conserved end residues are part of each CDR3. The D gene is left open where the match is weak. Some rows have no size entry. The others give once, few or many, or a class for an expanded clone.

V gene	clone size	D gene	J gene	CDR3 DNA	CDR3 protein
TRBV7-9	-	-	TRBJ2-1	TGTGCCAGCAGCTGGCCCTCCCTGAGCTCCTACAATGAGCAGTTCTTC	CASSWPSLSSYNEQFF
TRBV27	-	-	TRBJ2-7	TGTGCCAGCTCCTGGGGGGGGCGCAACGAGCAGTACTTC	CASSWGGRNEQYF
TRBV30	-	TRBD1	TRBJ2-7	TGTGCCTGGGGACAGGCATACGAGCAGTACTTC	CAWGQAYEQYF
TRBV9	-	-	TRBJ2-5	TGTGCCAGCAGCTCGGGGAATTACCAAGAGACCCAGTACTTC	CASSSGNYQETQYF
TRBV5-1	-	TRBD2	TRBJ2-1	TGCGCCAGCAGGCCTACTAGCGGCTTCTCCTACAATGAGCAGTTCTTC	CASRPTSGFSYNEQFF
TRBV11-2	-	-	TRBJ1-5	TGTGCCAGCAGCTTGGGCAATCAGCCCCAGCATTTT	CASSLGNQPQHF
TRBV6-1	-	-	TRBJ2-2	TGTGCCAGCAGCTCCGGGACTTCGAACACCGGGGAGCTGTTTTTT	CASSSGTSNTGELFF
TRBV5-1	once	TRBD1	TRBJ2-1	TGCGCCAGCAGCTTAGGGACAGGGGTATGGGAGCAGTTCTTC	CASSLGTGVWEQFF
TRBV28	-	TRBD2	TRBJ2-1	TGTGCCAGCAGTCTAATTGTAGCGGGGGGAAATGAGCAGTTCTTC	CASSLIVAGGNEQFF
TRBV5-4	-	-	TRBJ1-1	TGTGCCAGCAGCTTGTGGGGGGCAGGGCAGAACACTGAAGCTTTCTTT	CASSLWGAGQNTEAFF
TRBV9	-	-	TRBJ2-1	TGTGCCAGCAGCGTAGGACCCCCCTCCTCCTACAATGAGCAGTTCTTC	CASSVGPPSSYNEQFF
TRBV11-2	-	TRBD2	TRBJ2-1	TGTGCCAGCAGTCGCTTTAGCGGGGGGGCCTACAATGAGCAGTTCTTC	CASSRFSGGAYNEQFF
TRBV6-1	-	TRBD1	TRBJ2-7	TGTGCCAGCAGTGATAACAGGGGGCGAAGAGCCGAGCAGTACTTC	CASSDNRGRRAEQYF
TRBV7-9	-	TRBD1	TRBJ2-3	TGTGCCAGCAGCCCCTGGAATGTGGGGACAGGGGGGGATACGCAGTATTTT	CASSPWNVGTGGDTQYF
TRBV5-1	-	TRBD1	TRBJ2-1	TGCGCCAGCAGCGTCGGGACAGGGCATGAGCAGTTCTTC	CASSVGTGHEQFF
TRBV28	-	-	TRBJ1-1	TGTGCCAGCAGTTTATGGGAACAGGGGAACACTGAAGCTTTCTTT	CASSLWEQGNTEAFF
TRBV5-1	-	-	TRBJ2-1	TGCGCCAGCAGCTTTAATAGCGGAAATGAGCAGTTCTTC	CASSFNSGNEQFF
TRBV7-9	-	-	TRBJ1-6	TGTGCCAGCAGCTTAGCTACAGGGCATTCACCCCTCCACTTT	CASSLATGHSPLHF
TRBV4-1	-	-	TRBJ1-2	TGCGCCAGCAGCCAAGATTACAGGGAAGTGTTCTATGGCTACACCTTC	CASSQDYREVFYGYTF
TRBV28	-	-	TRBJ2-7	TGTGCCAGCAGGACCTTCCAGGGAGTCTCCTACGAGCAGTACTTC	CASRTFQGVSYEQYF
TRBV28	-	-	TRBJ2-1	TGTGCCAGCAGTTTGGTACTAACCTACCGGAATGAGCAGTTCTTC	CASSLVLTYRNEQFF
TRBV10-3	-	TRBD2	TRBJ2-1	TGTGCCATCCGACCGACTAGCGAGACAACTAAAAGCTCCTACAATGAGCAGTTCTTC	CAIRPTSETTKSSYNEQFF
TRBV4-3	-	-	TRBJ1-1	TGCGCCAGCAGCCAAGATTTCACAGAGGACACTGAAGCTTTCTTT	CASSQDFTEDTEAFF
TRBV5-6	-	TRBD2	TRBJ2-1	TGTGCCAGCAGCCTTCGCGGGGGGGCAATTGATGAGCAGTTCTTC	CASSLRGGAIDEQFF
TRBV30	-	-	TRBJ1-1	TGTGCCTGGAGTGTACCAAGAGTGGGGGCCACTGAAGCTTTCTTT	CAWSVPRVGATEAFF
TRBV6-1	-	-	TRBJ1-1	TGTGCCACCCCGAACAACCCATTGGGGAACACTGAAGCTTTCTTT	CATPNNPLGNTEAFF
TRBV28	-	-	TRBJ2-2	TGTGCCAGCAGTCCCCAGGGGAGGACCGGGGAGCTGTTTTTT	CASSPQGRTGELFF
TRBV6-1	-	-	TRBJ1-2	TGTGCCAGCAGTCTAGGGGCAGGACGGGACTATGGCTACACCTTC	CASSLGAGRDYGYTF
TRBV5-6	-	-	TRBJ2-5	TGTGCCAGCAGCTTAGGGCTACAAGAGACCCAGTACTTC	CASSLGLQETQYF
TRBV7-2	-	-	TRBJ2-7	TGTGCCAGCAGCTCCCTCACGTACGAGCAGTACTTC	CASSSLTYEQYF
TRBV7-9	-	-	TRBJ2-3	TGTGCCAGCAGCTCACTCGGAGATACGCAGTATTTT	CASSSLGDTQYF
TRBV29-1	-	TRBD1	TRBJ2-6	TGCAGCGTTGAGACTTCGGAGACAGGGGTTTCTGGGGCCAACGTCCTGACTTTC	CSVETSETGVSGANVLTF
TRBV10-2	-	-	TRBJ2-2	TGCGCCAGCAGCGATAACACCGGGGAGCTGTTTTTT	CASSDNTGELFF
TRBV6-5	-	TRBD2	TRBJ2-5	TGTGCCAGCAGTTACTTGCGGGGGTTTGGGGAGACCCAGTACTTC	CASSYLRGFGETQYF
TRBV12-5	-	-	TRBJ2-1	TGTGCTAGTGGTTTCCCCTCGGGTGAGCAGTTCTTC	CASGFPSGEQFF
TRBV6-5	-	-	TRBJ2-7	TGTGCCAGCAGTTACTCGACGGAATCCTACGAGCAGTACTTC	CASSYSTESYEQYF
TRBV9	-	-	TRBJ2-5	TGTGCCAGCAGCGACAGGACGGACCAAGAGACCCAGTACTTC	CASSDRTDQETQYF
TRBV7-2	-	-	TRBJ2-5	TGTGCCAGCAGCTTCGCGTTGGCCTATCGGGAGACCCAGTACTTC	CASSFALAYRETQYF
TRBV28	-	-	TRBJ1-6	TGTGCCAGCAGTTTGGGGTCGCAGGGGTCACCCCTCCACTTT	CASSLGSQGSPLHF
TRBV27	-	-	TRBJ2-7	TGTGCCAGCAGTTTGACAGGTAACTACGAGCAGTACTTC	CASSLTGNYEQYF
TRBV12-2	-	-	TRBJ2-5	TGTGCAAGTCGCTTAAATTGGCTAGCGGGGGACCAAGAGACCCAGTACTTC	CASRLNWLAGDQETQYF
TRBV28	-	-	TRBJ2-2	TGTGCCAGCAGCGCTCCTGGGGACATGCTTAGGCTGTTTTTT	CASSAPGDMLRLFF
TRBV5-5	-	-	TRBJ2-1	TGTGCCAGCAGCTTGTACGGCTACAATGAGCAGTTCTTC	CASSLYGYNEQFF
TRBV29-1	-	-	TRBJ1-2	TGCAGCGTTGAAAATGACAGAAACTATGGCTACACCTTC	CSVENDRNYGYTF
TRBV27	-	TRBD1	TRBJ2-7	TGTGCCAGCAGTTTTGGCACGGGGACAGGGGGCCACGAGCAGTACTTC	CASSFGTGTGGHEQYF
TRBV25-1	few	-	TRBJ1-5	TGTGCCAGCAGTCCAGGGAATCAGCCCCAGCATTTT	CASSPGNQPQHF
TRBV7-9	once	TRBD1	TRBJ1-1	TGTGCCAGCAGCTTAGAGTTCGGACAGGGGGTTGTTGCGGCTGAAGCTTTCTTT	CASSLEFGQGVVAAEAFF
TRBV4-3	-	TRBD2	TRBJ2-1	TGCGCCAGCAGCCAAGAGGAGGCCGGTCTAGCGGCATACAATGAGCAGTTCTTC	CASSQEEAGLAAYNEQFF
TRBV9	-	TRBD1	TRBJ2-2	TGTGCCAGCAGCGTGGGGGACAGGGGGCCCGGGGAGCTGTTTTTT	CASSVGDRGPGELFF
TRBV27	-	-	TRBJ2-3	TGTGCCAGCAGTTTATCGACCTATCCTAGCACAGATACGCAGTATTTT	CASSLSTYPSTDTQYF
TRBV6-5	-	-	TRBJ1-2	TGTGCCAGCAGCCCCCTTCCGGGGGCAAATGGCTACACCTTC	CASSPLPGANGYTF
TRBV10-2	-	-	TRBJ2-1	TGCGCCAGCAGTGCCTCGGGCAATGAGCAGTTCTTC	CASSASGNEQFF